This TCR beta chain comes out of a study of T cell clones after liver transplantation. Study-level information: Three of eight recipients were HCV-positive; others had non-autoimmune, non-viral indications.

Trimming stripped 3 bases from V and 12 bases from J, with 18 bases between. The CDR3 runs to 14 residues. Germline V gene data show CDR1 as WNHNN and CDR2 as SYGVQD (reference sequence). The repertoire was sequenced with immunoSEQ multiplex PCR; TCRdb's copy has only in-frame clones and lacks some. The data show more than 95,000 clones, approximately 78% seen once. This clone was detected only a few times. The receptor was derived from a human donor who received a liver transplant. This specimen was CD4+ T cells from blood, taken before liver transplant. The V and J genes are TRBV10-1 and TRBJ2-1, with D possibly TRBD1 on 5 matching bases. CDR3 sequence: CASSDYPTASGQFF. CDR3 bases: TGCGCCAGCAGTGATTATCCGACAGCCTCGGGGCAGTTCTTC.